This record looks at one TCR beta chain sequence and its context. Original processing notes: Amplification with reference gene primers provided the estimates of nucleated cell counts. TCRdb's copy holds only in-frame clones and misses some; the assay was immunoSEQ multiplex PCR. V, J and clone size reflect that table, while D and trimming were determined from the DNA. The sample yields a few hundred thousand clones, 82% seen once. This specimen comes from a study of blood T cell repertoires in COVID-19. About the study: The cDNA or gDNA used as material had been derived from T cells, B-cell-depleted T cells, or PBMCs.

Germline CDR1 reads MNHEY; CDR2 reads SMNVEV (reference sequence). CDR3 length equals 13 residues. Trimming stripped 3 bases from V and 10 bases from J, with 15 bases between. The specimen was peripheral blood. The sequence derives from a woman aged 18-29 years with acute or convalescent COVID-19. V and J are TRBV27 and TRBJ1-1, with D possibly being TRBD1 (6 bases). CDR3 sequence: CASSLRTGSLAFF. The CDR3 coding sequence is TGTGCCAGCAGTTTGCGAACAGGGTCCTTAGCTTTCTTT.